This TCR beta chain was documented in a study of immune characterization of retroperitoneal liposarcoma. CDR3 size: 15 residues. Germline V lookup: CDR1 MNHNS, CDR2 SASEGT. Germline trimming cut 6 bases from V and 6 bases from J; bases unmatched to any gene: 8. This clonotype is labeled medium-sized (0.01 to 0.1%). In TCRdb, the PCR reads were re-called with MiXCR into one record per CDR3 protein. Of some 3,100 distinct CDR3 sequences listed, 25% to 30% are singletons. Sequenced: tumor tissue. This chain joins TRBV6-1 and TRBJ2-1; TRBD2 aligns across 10 bases. The sequence was collected from a female donor with retroperitoneal liposarcoma. The CDR3 is CASRKKAGGPNEQFF. CDR3 nucleotides: TGTGCCAGCAGAAAAAAAGCGGGGGGGCCCAATGAGCAGTTCTTC.